The rows below give T cell receptor beta chains drawn from one sample of a study of T-cell reconstitution after alpha-beta-depleted transplantation in children. TCRdb recomputed calls from the PCR reads with MiXCR, one row per CDR3 protein. The sample consists of about 360,000 distinct CDR3 sequences, more than 10% of them appearing once. The sample was PBMCs, taken from the stem cell graft. These receptors were obtained from a human donor who donated a stem cell graft to a child with Fanconi anemia. The CDR3 runs from the conserved cysteine through the conserved F or W. A D gene is named only where the DNA matches it firmly. The listing skips clone size in some rows; elsewhere it reads once, few, many or a size class.

V gene: TRBV28; clone size: many; J gene: TRBJ2-5; D gene: TRBD2; CDR3 protein: CASGQGLVSGTQYF; CDR3 DNA: TGTGCCAGCGGCCAGGGACTAGTTAGTGGGACCCAGTACTTC
V gene: TRBV5-5; clone size: many; J gene: TRBJ2-7; D gene: NA; CDR3 protein: CASSLSFGTYEQYF; CDR3 DNA: TGTGCCAGCAGTCTCAGTTTCGGAACCTACGAGCAGTACTTC
V gene: TRBV3-1; clone size: NA; J gene: TRBJ1-2; D gene: TRBD1; CDR3 protein: CASSQRDSFYGYTF; CDR3 DNA: TGTGCCAGCAGCCAACGGGACAGCTTCTATGGCTACACCTTC
V gene: TRBV4-3; clone size: many; J gene: TRBJ2-3; D gene: TRBD2; CDR3 protein: CASSQEGGGAADTQYF; CDR3 DNA: TGCGCCAGCAGCCAAGAGGGCGGGGGGGCCGCAGATACGCAGTATTTT
V gene: TRBV7-2; clone size: NA; J gene: TRBJ2-3; D gene: TRBD2; CDR3 protein: CASSLDSGGRGDTQYF; CDR3 DNA: TGTGCCAGCAGCCTTGATAGCGGGGGCCGAGGAGATACGCAGTATTTT
V gene: TRBV6-5; clone size: NA; J gene: TRBJ1-6; D gene: NA; CDR3 protein: CASSYSGSSPLHF; CDR3 DNA: TGTGCCAGCAGTTACTCAGGAAGTTCACCCCTCCACTTT
V gene: TRBV20-1; clone size: many; J gene: TRBJ2-1; D gene: TRBD2; CDR3 protein: CSATSGVYNEQFF; CDR3 DNA: TGCAGTGCTACTAGCGGGGTATACAATGAGCAGTTCTTC
V gene: TRBV11-2; clone size: NA; J gene: TRBJ2-1; D gene: TRBD2; CDR3 protein: CASSFQRGGNEQFF; CDR3 DNA: TGTGCCAGCAGCTTTCAGCGGGGGGGTAATGAGCAGTTCTTC
V gene: TRBV7-6; clone size: few; J gene: TRBJ1-1; D gene: NA; CDR3 protein: CASSLDFLFGNTEAFF; CDR3 DNA: TGTGCCAGCAGCTTAGATTTTTTGTTTGGGAACACTGAAGCTTTCTTT
V gene: TRBV3-1; clone size: few; J gene: TRBJ2-5; D gene: NA; CDR3 protein: CASSQGSPEETQYF; CDR3 DNA: TGTGCCAGCAGCCAAGGAAGCCCTGAAGAGACCCAGTACTTC
V gene: TRBV5-1; clone size: many; J gene: TRBJ2-2; D gene: NA; CDR3 protein: CASSLWSTGARRGELFF; CDR3 DNA: TGCGCCAGCAGCTTGTGGTCAACCGGGGCCCGGCGCGGGGAGCTGTTTTTT
V gene: TRBV5-1; clone size: NA; J gene: TRBJ1-1; D gene: NA; CDR3 protein: CASSRSGGTEAFF; CDR3 DNA: TGCGCCAGCAGTCGATCGGGGGGGACTGAAGCTTTCTTT
V gene: TRBV5-1; clone size: few; J gene: TRBJ1-5; D gene: NA; CDR3 protein: CASSLTPGGLYQPQHF; CDR3 DNA: TGCGCCAGCAGTCTTACTCCGGGAGGCCTCTATCAGCCCCAGCATTTT
V gene: TRBV29-1; clone size: few; J gene: TRBJ2-2; D gene: TRBD1; CDR3 protein: CSVVSGTGKVAGELFF; CDR3 DNA: TGCAGCGTTGTCTCCGGGACAGGGAAGGTGGCCGGGGAGCTGTTTTTT
V gene: TRBV7-8; clone size: many; J gene: TRBJ1-2; D gene: NA; CDR3 protein: CASSLARTALYGYTF; CDR3 DNA: TGTGCCAGCAGCTTAGCGAGGACAGCCCTCTATGGCTACACCTTC
V gene: TRBV12-3/TRBV12-4; clone size: few; J gene: TRBJ2-1; D gene: NA; CDR3 protein: CASSPGQVYEQFF; CDR3 DNA: TGTGCCAGCAGTCCGGGACAAGTCTATGAGCAGTTCTTC
V gene: TRBV29-1; clone size: NA; J gene: TRBJ2-6; D gene: TRBD1; CDR3 protein: CSTRQGSNVLTF; CDR3 DNA: TGCAGCACCAGACAGGGTTCCAACGTCCTGACTTTC
V gene: TRBV27; clone size: many; J gene: TRBJ1-5; D gene: NA; CDR3 protein: CASSLFLNQPQHF; CDR3 DNA: TGTGCCAGCAGTTTATTCCTTAATCAGCCCCAGCATTTT
V gene: TRBV4-3; clone size: NA; J gene: TRBJ2-1; D gene: NA; CDR3 protein: CASSQDWPRERTYNEQFF; CDR3 DNA: TGCGCCAGCAGCCAAGATTGGCCGAGGGAGCGGACCTACAATGAGCAGTTCTTC
V gene: TRBV7-2; clone size: many; J gene: TRBJ1-1; D gene: TRBD1; CDR3 protein: CASSRDRYTEAFF; CDR3 DNA: TGTGCCAGCAGCCGGGACAGATACACTGAAGCTTTCTTT